This T cell receptor beta chain was found in a study of human T cells and chemical hapten exposure. Study as a whole: Investigators sensitized approximately 2 cm by approximately 2 cm of upper inner arm skin with 2% DPC. Weekly diphenylcyclopropenone doses were given to patients' scalps across the approximately 24-week study.

The time point here: pre-sensitization, week 0. Treatment reported: therapeutic diphenylcyclopropenone sensitization with weekly scalp DPC. The CDR3 spans 14 residues. Trimming cost V 4 bases and J 3 bases; bases outside gene matches: 5. In germline, CDR1 is SGHVS, CDR2 FNYEAQ. The table lists this clonotype with many counts. MiXCR, run by TCRdb on the RACE reads, gives a single entry per CDR3 protein. Of around 330,000 distinct CDR3 sequences in the sample, 5% to 6.5% were seen once. The chain is built from TRBV7-6 and TRBJ2-7, with TRBD1 matching over 8 bases. This sequence originates from a woman aged 18 to 35 with alopecia areata. Some clones in this sample may be carry-over from other donors' samples. The sample was whole blood, taken in connection with sensitization to the hapten diphenylcyclopropenone (DPC). In DNA, the CDR3 is TGTGCCAGCAGCTCACGGACAGGGCACTACGAGCAGTACTTC. As protein: CASSSRTGHYEQYF.